These 30 T cell receptor beta chains were sequenced from one sample in a study of blood T cell repertoires in COVID-19. The data were produced by immunoSEQ multiplex PCR, yet TCRdb's version contains in-frame clones alone and is incomplete. The data show some 27,000 clones, with more than 75% seen just once and 13% held by the top ten. Sequencing used peripheral blood. Receptors originate from a human donor in a cohort sampled during active COVID-19. The donor label of this sample is uncertain.

V usage is TRBV7-9 and J usage is TRBJ2-3, with TRBD2 identical over 7 bases. V trimming: 5 bases; J trimming: 2 bases; junction bases outside the gene matches: 7. Per the germline V gene, CDR1 is SEHNR and CDR2 is FQNEAQ (reference sequence). The CDR3 has 15 amino acids. CDR3 region: CASSLASGSTDTQYF. The CDR3 bases are TGTGCCAGCAGCCTGGCTAGCGGATCCACAGATACGCAGTATTTT.

CDR3 loop: CASSLLRQGLTGELFF. As DNA, the CDR3 is TGTGCCAGCAGCTTACTGAGGCAGGGACTCACCGGGGAGCTGTTTTTT. This chain uses TRBV7-6 with TRBJ2-2; tentatively, D is TRBD2 (6 bases). Germline V gives CDR1 SGHVS, CDR2 FNYEAQ. The CDR3 runs 16 residues. Trimming took 2 bases from V and 4 from J, leaving 14 bases between them.

The chain employs TRBV6-2 or TRBV6-3 and TRBJ1-1; 7 bases line up with TRBD1. CDR3 size: 13 residues. Trimming took 0 bases from V and 7 from J; bases not matched to a gene: 2. The germline CDR1 and CDR2 sequences are MNHEY and SVGEGT. The CDR3 is CASSYSNRGEAFF. CDR3 nucleotide sequence: TGTGCCAGCAGTTACTCCAACAGGGGTGAAGCTTTCTTT.

The gene calls are TRBV4-1 and TRBJ2-5, with D uncertain. Trimming removed 4 bases at V and 3 bases at J, with 12 bases between. The length of the CDR3 is 14 residues. The germline V gene encodes CDR1 MGHRA and CDR2 YSYEKL. In nucleotides, the CDR3 is TGCGCCAGCAGCCGGGCAGTAATTGAAGAGACCCAGTACTTC. Encoded protein: CASSRAVIEETQYF.

The chain recombines TRBV5-4 with TRBJ2-2, with D possibly TRBD1 on 6 matching bases. CDR3 length: 16 residues. The V gene's germline CDR1 is SGHNT and CDR2 YYREEE (reference sequence). The V end lost 0 bases, the J end lost 0 bases, and 9 bases lay between the germline ends. In DNA, the CDR3 is TGTGCCAGCAGCTTGGGGGGGCTCGCGAACACCGGGGAGCTGTTTTTT. Translating it yields CASSLGGLANTGELFF.

This chain connects TRBV30 to TRBJ2-2; TRBD2 agrees at 8 bases. Trimming at V came to 2 bases and at J to 6 bases, leaving 2 bases not matched to a gene. The germline V gene encodes CDR1 GTSNPN and CDR2 SVGIG (reference sequence). This CDR3 spans 13 amino acids. CDR3 amino acids: CAWSHGRAGELFF. In DNA, the CDR3 is TGTGCCTGGAGTCACGGGAGGGCCGGGGAGCTGTTTTTT. Full variable domain (missing parts from reference TRBV30 and TRBJ2-2): SQTIHQWPATLVQPVGSPLSLECTVEGTSNPNLYWYRQAAGRGLQLLFYSVGIGQISSEVPQNLSASRPQDRQFILSSKKLLLSDSGFYLCAWSHGRAGELFFGEGSRLTVL.

The chain combines TRBV2 with TRBJ2-1, with 9 bases that match TRBD2. The length of the CDR3 is 13 residues. Germline V gene data show CDR1 as SNHLY and CDR2 as FYNNEI. V dropped 8 bases and J dropped 4; count of bases not matched to a gene: 3. CDR3 sequence (DNA): TGTGCCAGCGGACTAGCGTCGTACAATGAGCAGTTCTTC. It translates to CASGLASYNEQFF.

The chain is built from TRBV4-3 and TRBJ2-5, with no clear D. V was pared by 3 bases and J by 5 bases, with 10 bases between. The V gene's germline CDR1 is LGHNA and CDR2 YSLEER. CDR3 length: 13 residues. The CDR3 DNA follows: TGCGCCAGCAGCCAGGCTAGGTACGAGACCCAGTACTTC. Residues: CASSQARYETQYF.

This chain joins TRBV28 and TRBJ1-1; no clear D. Germline CDR1 MDHEN, CDR2 SYDVKM. The V end lost 5 bases, the J end lost 1 base, and 17 bases lay between the germline ends. This CDR3 spans 16 amino acids. The CDR3 DNA follows: TGTGCCAGCAGTCTCACGGGGTCACGGAGGAACACTGAAGCTTTCTTT. It specifies CASSLTGSRRNTEAFF.

This chain connects TRBV5-1 to TRBJ1-1; the match to TRBD1 covers 9 bases. This CDR3 region has 15 residues. Losses at the gene ends were 4 bases for V and 1 base for J; bases not matched to a gene: 5. In germline, CDR1 is SGHRS, CDR2 YFSETQ. The CDR3 DNA sequence: TGCGCCAGCAGCAAACAGGGGGCGGGGAACACTGAAGCTTTCTTT. Translated: CASSKQGAGNTEAFF.

The chain recombines TRBV27 with TRBJ1-4, with D maybe TRBD1 (5 bases). The CDR3 contains 15 residues. Germline V gene data show CDR1 as MNHEY and CDR2 as SMNVEV (reference sequence). The V end lost 4 bases, the J end lost 8 bases, and 17 bases lay between the germline ends. The CDR3 DNA is TGTGCCAGCAGTTCGCCGGGGGGTTTAGGGGAAAAACTGTTTTTT. It codes for CASSSPGGLGEKLFF.

The chain combines TRBV7-8 with TRBJ2-3, with 8 bases matching TRBD1. CDR1 SGHVS and CDR2 FQNEAQ come from the germline V gene. CDR3 length equals 17 residues. Trimming at V came to 5 bases and at J to 3 bases, leaving 13 bases not matched to a gene. The CDR3: CASSPGSGRGRTDTQYF. CDR3 nucleotides: TGTGCCAGCAGCCCAGGCTCGGGCAGGGGGCGAACAGATACGCAGTATTTT.

The V and J genes are TRBV4-2 and TRBJ2-5; TRBD2 matches 9 bases. CDR1 LGHNA and CDR2 YNFKEQ come from the germline V gene. This CDR3 has 15 residues. The junction had 5 bases not matched to a gene; V was cut back by 1 base and J by 5 bases. The CDR3 here is CASSQVGGGAETQYF. The CDR3 region has the DNA TGTGCCAGCAGCCAAGTCGGCGGGGGGGCGGAGACCCAGTACTTC.

This clone was picked up a small number of times. The chain recombines TRBV5-1 with TRBJ1-6; weak D call: TRBD1 (6 bases). Trimming removed 2 bases at V and 4 bases at J, with 7 bases between. Looked up from germline, CDR1 is SGHRS and CDR2 is YFSETQ. CDR3 length equals 14 residues. The CDR3 region has the DNA TGCGCCAGCAGCTTACAGGGTTATAATTCACCCCTCCACTTT. This sequence encodes CASSLQGYNSPLHF.

CDR3 sequence reads: CASSPPTGDLFNQETQYF. The CDR3 DNA is TGTGCCAGCTCACCCCCGACAGGGGACCTCTTTAACCAAGAGACCCAGTACTTC. The chain joins TRBV18 to TRBJ2-5, with 8 bases that match TRBD1. The CDR3 is 18 residues long. After removal of 3 bases from V and 0 bases from J, the junction contained 12 bases not matched to a gene. Germline assignment: CDR1 KGHSH and CDR2 LQKENI.

The chain carries TRBV6-5 and TRBJ2-4; 7 bases align to TRBD2. Germline V CDR1 and CDR2: MNHEY, SVGAGI. The ends lost 5 bases at V and 1 base at J; junction bases unmatched: 5. The CDR3 has 15 amino acids. The CDR3 DNA reads as TGTGCCAGCAGTCTGGGAGGGGCGGCCAAAAACATTCAGTACTTC. It codes for CASSLGGAAKNIQYF.

This rearrangement joins TRBV14 to TRBJ1-1, with a weak D call TRBD1 (5 bases). This CDR3 is built from 13 residues. CDR1 SGHDN and CDR2 FVKESK come from the germline V gene. Trimming pared 3 bases from V and 4 bases from J, leaving 9 bases between. The CDR3 DNA follows: TGTGCCAGCAGCCACATGGGGGGCACTGAAGCTTTCTTT. This translates into CASSHMGGTEAFF.

The CDR3 protein is CASSQGVAVYNSPLHF. For the CDR3, the DNA is TGCGCCAGCAGCCAAGGGGTCGCGGTCTATAATTCACCCCTCCACTTT. The chain recombines TRBV4-3 with TRBJ1-6; no clear D. CDR3 length: 16 amino acids. Between the trimmed V and J ends, which lost 1 base and 3 bases, there was a span of 10 bases. Germline V CDR1 and CDR2: LGHNA, YSLEER.

This clone was found once. The J gene is TRBJ2-5, the V gene TRBV5-1, with 9 bases aligning to TRBD1. CDR1 is SGHRS and CDR2 is YFSETQ in the germline V gene. V trimming: 4 bases; J trimming: 7 bases; junction bases outside the gene matches: 5. The CDR3 totals 13 residues. The CDR3 reads CASSPGQGGTQYF. As DNA, the CDR3 is TGCGCCAGCAGCCCGGGACAGGGAGGGACCCAGTACTTC.

The J gene is TRBJ2-2, the V gene TRBV5-1; a weak D match, TRBD2 (6 bases). Trimming stripped 0 bases from V and 6 bases from J, with 12 bases between. CDR1 SGHRS and CDR2 YFSETQ come from the germline V gene. The CDR3 runs 15 residues. The CDR3 sequence is CASSLDLGTSGELFF. CDR3 coding DNA: TGCGCCAGCAGCTTGGACCTCGGGACTTCCGGGGAGCTGTTTTTT.

The V call is TRBV19, the J call TRBJ2-7; D is unclear. Germline V CDR1 and CDR2: LNHDA, SQIVND (reference sequence). V was cut by 2 bases and J by 0 bases, with 8 bases left in between. This CDR3 region has 14 residues. CDR3 bases: TGTGCCAGTAGTATATCGCTGAGCTCCTACGAGCAGTACTTC. This gives the protein CASSISLSSYEQYF.

The V call is TRBV7-8, the J call TRBJ2-2; 7 bases map to TRBD1. The V gene's germline CDR1 is SGHVS and CDR2 FQNEAQ. This CDR3 contains 18 residues. The V segment lost 7 bases and the J segment 0 bases; nucleotides outside the gene matches: 14. The CDR3 protein is CASTLGYGTAANTGELFF. The CDR3 DNA sequence: TGTGCCAGCACCCTTGGGTACGGGACAGCCGCGAACACCGGGGAGCTGTTTTTT.

The rearrangement uses TRBV24-1 and TRBJ1-5, with 8 bases identical to TRBD1. The CDR3 consists of 19 residues. V dropped 4 bases and J dropped 0; count of bases not matched to a gene: 13. From germline, CDR1 is KGHDR and CDR2 SFDVKD. The CDR3 sequence: CATSDQAHRGDYSNQPQHF. In DNA form, the CDR3 reads TGTGCCACCAGTGACCAAGCCCACAGGGGGGATTATAGCAATCAGCCCCAGCATTTT.

This rearrangement joins TRBV7-3 to TRBJ2-3, with 10 bases fitting TRBD2. The CDR3 has 16 amino acids. CDR1 SGHTA and CDR2 FQGTGA come from the germline V gene. The ends lost 3 bases at V and 5 bases at J; junction bases unmatched: 8. In DNA, the CDR3 is TGTGCCAGCAGCTTTGTAGCGGGGGGAAAGGGAGATACGCAGTATTTT. It codes for CASSFVAGGKGDTQYF.

The chain links TRBV28 to TRBJ1-2, with a tentative D call TRBD1 (6 bases). V lost 5 bases and J lost 4, with 8 bases in between. The CDR3 is made up of 12 amino acids. CDR1 is MDHEN and CDR2 is SYDVKM in the germline V gene. CDR3: CASSVQGYGYTF. CDR3 DNA: TGTGCCAGCAGTGTACAGGGCTATGGCTACACCTTC.

This clone is a singleton in its sample. This chain links TRBV28 with TRBJ2-5; 11 bases fit TRBD2. From germline, CDR1 is MDHEN and CDR2 SYDVKM. The V and J ends lost 10 bases and 4 bases, in that order; junction bases with no gene match: 8. The CDR3 runs to 14 residues. The CDR3, as DNA: TGTGCCACTGTAGCGGGGGGGCACGGAGAGACCCAGTACTTC. Translating gives CATVAGGHGETQYF.

V is TRBV7-2 and J is TRBJ1-2; 7 bases are shared with TRBD1. CDR1 and CDR2 (germline): SGHTA, FQGNSA. V trimming: 0 bases; J trimming: 7 bases; junction bases outside the gene matches: 8. This CDR3 contains 15 residues. The CDR3 DNA reads as TGTGCCAGCAGCTTAGCCTTTGGAACAGGGGTTGGCTACACCTTC. Its translation is CASSLAFGTGVGYTF.

V gene TRBV27 combines with J gene TRBJ2-2, with TRBD2 identical over 9 bases. The CDR3 spans 16 residues. With 6 bases clipped from V and 4 bases from J, the junction kept 9 bases outside the gene matches. Looked up from germline, CDR1 is MNHEY and CDR2 is SMNVEV (reference sequence). The CDR3 nucleotides are TGTGCCAGCAGGGGCGGGGGGGCACTGGGCACCGGGGAGCTGTTTTTT. Translating it yields CASRGGGALGTGELFF.

This clone came up once. The V call is TRBV3-1 (or the pseudogene TRBV3-2), the J call TRBJ1-2; D is unresolved. Trimming took off 1 base at V and 6 bases at J, with 15 bases between the two ends. The CDR3 extends over 15 amino acids. The germline V gene has CDR1 LGHDT and CDR2 YNNKEL (reference sequence). The CDR3 nucleotides are TGTGCCAGCAGCCAAGTTTTTCCAGTGCATGATGGCTACACCTTC. Protein product: CASSQVFPVHDGYTF.

V is TRBV14 and J is TRBJ1-2, with D tentatively TRBD1 (5 bases). V was shortened by 0 bases and J by 5 bases, with 10 bases between the two germline ends. The germline V gene has CDR1 SGHDN and CDR2 FVKESK. CDR3 length: 14 residues. The CDR3 region has the DNA TGTGCCAGCAGCCAAGATTTAAAGGGGTATGGCTACACCTTC. Amino acid sequence: CASSQDLKGYGYTF.